A selection of T cell receptor beta chains follows, all from one sample in a study of T-cell reconstitution after alpha-beta-depleted transplantation in children. TCRdb re-derived calls from the PCR reads in MiXCR, one entry per CDR3 protein. The data contain around 960,000 distinct CDR3 sequences, less than 30% of them singletons. The source was PBMCs, mostly from graft donor cells, collected 360 days after TCRalphabeta/CD19-depleted stem cell transplant. Every receptor here comes from a boy in the first two years of life who had a stem cell transplant for SCID, so the T cells may come from the graft donor. CDR3s leave out the opening cysteine and the closing phenylalanine or tryptophan. Expanded clones are given a class, and other clones once, few, many or no size at all.

clone size: few; V gene: TRBV9; CDR3 protein: ASSARGAGYNSPLH
clone size: -; V gene: TRBV12-3/TRBV12-4; CDR3 protein: ASRRSVGEKLF
clone size: -; V gene: TRBV20-1; CDR3 protein: SARVQWGSYEQY
clone size: many; V gene: TRBV2; CDR3 protein: ASMLLFSYNEQF
clone size: -; V gene: TRBV5-6; CDR3 protein: ASSLTLAASTDTQY
clone size: -; V gene: TRBV7-9; CDR3 protein: ASSRRSQQETQY
clone size: few; V gene: TRBV3-1; CDR3 protein: ASSQAVNSNQPQH
clone size: -; V gene: TRBV6-2/TRBV6-3; CDR3 protein: ASTRDRVKRDTEAF
clone size: few; V gene: TRBV5-5; CDR3 protein: ASSLIQPYGYT
clone size: -; V gene: TRBV12-3/TRBV12-4; CDR3 protein: ASSGYSGLRGKLF
clone size: -; V gene: TRBV15; CDR3 protein: ATSRVLLAEAF
clone size: -; V gene: TRBV14; CDR3 protein: ASSQGAGPYYEQY
clone size: -; V gene: TRBV25-1; CDR3 protein: ASSASGQETQY
clone size: -; V gene: TRBV7-9; CDR3 protein: ASMDRAGNIQY
clone size: -; V gene: TRBV9; CDR3 protein: ASTIGGAQDTQY
clone size: -; V gene: TRBV29-1; CDR3 protein: SVEYDGGLEQY
clone size: -; V gene: TRBV6-2/TRBV6-3; CDR3 protein: ASSYFVQPTSGGAVSDTQY
clone size: -; V gene: TRBV28; CDR3 protein: ASSFRGTERYEQY
clone size: -; V gene: TRBV19; CDR3 protein: ASSKGFAQY
clone size: -; V gene: TRBV4-2; CDR3 protein: ASSHPSYEYEQY
clone size: -; V gene: TRBV11-2; CDR3 protein: ASSPRDTWRNTEAF
clone size: few; V gene: TRBV20-1; CDR3 protein: SASDQRGISTDTQY
clone size: -; V gene: TRBV7-9; CDR3 protein: ASSPPTGSGNTEAF
clone size: -; V gene: TRBV5-1; CDR3 protein: ASSLAPLAGAGNEQF
clone size: -; V gene: TRBV20-1; CDR3 protein: SAREISTDTQY
clone size: -; V gene: TRBV20-1; CDR3 protein: SALWTGLYEQY
clone size: few; V gene: TRBV6-5; CDR3 protein: ASISPPGTEQF
clone size: -; V gene: TRBV6-1; CDR3 protein: ASTPLRGKTYEQY
clone size: -; V gene: TRBV7-2; CDR3 protein: ASSPYLAGGPKTQY
clone size: many; V gene: TRBV28; CDR3 protein: ASSPGDRDKETQY
clone size: -; V gene: TRBV30; CDR3 protein: AWRVRDRLYNEQF
clone size: -; V gene: TRBV12-3/TRBV12-4; CDR3 protein: ASSYQDRDNQPQH
clone size: -; V gene: TRBV5-5; CDR3 protein: ASALEGQSNQPQH
clone size: few; V gene: TRBV4-3; CDR3 protein: ASSQEAVNTEAF
clone size: few; V gene: TRBV20-1; CDR3 protein: SAYPGIRTDTQY
clone size: few; V gene: TRBV10-3; CDR3 protein: AISTGVGQPQH
clone size: -; V gene: TRBV4-1; CDR3 protein: ASSQAGSQYEQF
clone size: few; V gene: TRBV6-5; CDR3 protein: ASSRGSSNQPQH
clone size: few; V gene: TRBV11-2; CDR3 protein: ASTISSNQPQH
clone size: -; V gene: TRBV20-1; CDR3 protein: SATSRGTGNTIY
clone size: -; V gene: TRBV6-2/TRBV6-3; CDR3 protein: ASSLPRYEQY
clone size: few; V gene: TRBV7-8; CDR3 protein: ASSLEVGLSNQPQH
clone size: -; V gene: TRBV20-1; CDR3 protein: SAGPGGNEKLF
clone size: few; V gene: TRBV20-1; CDR3 protein: SAPTPHEQF
clone size: -; V gene: TRBV12-3/TRBV12-4; CDR3 protein: ASTKPRDTEAF
clone size: -; V gene: TRBV7-9; CDR3 protein: ASSFARD
clone size: few; V gene: TRBV12-3/TRBV12-4; CDR3 protein: ASSLISPTEAF
clone size: few; V gene: TRBV12-3/TRBV12-4; CDR3 protein: ASRSLGQGVGTQY
clone size: few; V gene: TRBV5-4; CDR3 protein: ASSGGLARSYEQY
clone size: few; V gene: TRBV2; CDR3 protein: AMSNSTDTQY
clone size: -; V gene: TRBV3-1; CDR3 protein: ASSRSRKTNYGYT
clone size: few; V gene: TRBV11-1; CDR3 protein: ASSLEMARGQGQPQH
clone size: many; V gene: TRBV5-1; CDR3 protein: ASSAGQSNEKLF
clone size: -; V gene: TRBV2; CDR3 protein: ASSRQNYGYT
clone size: few; V gene: TRBV5-1; CDR3 protein: ASSLAGRGALDTQY